Following are 10 T cell receptor beta chains from one sample sequenced in a study of blood T cells in healthy people across ages. Primers used in a second PCR of roughly 6 to 12 cycles were a sample-barcoded 5' primer and a J-beta primer mix. TCRdb redid the calling of the 5' RACE reads with MiXCR, one entry per CDR3 protein. This repertoire shows approximately 850,000 distinct CDR3 sequences, roughly 44% found once; its top ten account for under 20%. Sequenced material: blood. The source is a man aged 55 to 70 in good health.

The V gene is TRBV6-5, the J gene TRBJ2-1, with 16 bases that match TRBD2. Germline V gene lookup returns CDR1 MNHEY and CDR2 SVGAGI. CDR3 length: 14 amino acids. Trimming cost V 7 bases and J 10 bases; bases outside gene matches: 4. Here the CDR3 reads CASNPGLAGGEQFF. CDR3 nucleotide sequence: TGTGCCAGCAACCCGGGACTAGCGGGGGGGGAGCAGTTCTTC.

Concerning this clonotype itself: At one end the junction does not follow the germline gene, possibly because of a read error. The V and J genes are TRBV12-3 or TRBV12-4 and TRBJ1-4; D unclear. This CDR3 region has 13 residues. CDR3 coding DNA: TGTACCAGCAGTTTATATCGGGGTGAAAAACTGTTTTTT. Translation gives CTSSLYRGEKLFF.

Of note for this clonotype: At one end the junction does not follow the germline gene, possibly because of a read error. The CDR3 sequence: CASSSSYTDMQYF. The CDR3 DNA follows: TGTGCCAGCAGCTCTAGTTACACAGATATGCAGTATTTT. This chain links TRBV7-2 with TRBJ2-3, with D uncertain. The CDR3 extends over 13 amino acids. Germline assignment: CDR1 SGHTA and CDR2 FQGNSA. Full variable domain (rest looked up from reference TRBV7-2 and TRBJ2-3): GAGVSQSPSNKVTEKGKDVELRCDPISGHTALYWYRQSLGQGLEFLIYFQGNSAPDKSGLPSDRFSAERTGGSVSTLTIQRTQQEDSAVYLCASSSSYTDMQYFGPGTRLTVL.

This chain links TRBV20-1 with TRBJ1-2, with a tentative D call TRBD1 (5 bases). The CDR3 contains 12 residues. CDR1 is DFQATT, CDR2 SNEGSKA, per germline (reference sequence). The germline V and J ends were trimmed by 5 bases and 2 bases, with 9 bases remaining between them. CDR3 amino acids: CSADGQNYGYTF. In DNA, the CDR3 is TGCAGTGCTGATGGACAAAACTATGGCTACACCTTC.

Written as DNA, the CDR3 is TGCGCCAGCTCCACAGCCGGGACTATTTACGAGCAGTACTTC. This gives the protein CASSTAGTIYEQYF. The chain joins TRBV5-1 to TRBJ2-7, with 7 bases aligning to TRBD2. V gave up 7 bases and J gave up 4 bases; unmatched junction bases: 11. Germline V gives CDR1 SGHRS, CDR2 YFSETQ. The CDR3 length is 14 residues.

V and J are TRBV28 and TRBJ2-4, with D possibly matching TRBD2 (5 bases). Germline values: CDR1 MDHEN, CDR2 SYDVKM. CDR3 length equals 15 residues. V was clipped by 5 bases and J by 0 bases, with 11 bases between them. The CDR3 here is CASSPPGKAKNIQYF. Here the CDR3 DNA reads TGTGCCAGCAGTCCACCGGGGAAAGCCAAAAACATTCAGTACTTC.

The CDR3 protein is CATGKRGGTDTQYF. The CDR3 DNA reads TGTGCCACCGGAAAGCGGGGGGGTACAGATACGCAGTATTTT. The J gene is TRBJ2-3, the V gene TRBV6-2 or TRBV6-3; 10 nucleotides align to TRBD2. Germline CDR1 is MNHEY and CDR2 is SVGEGT. The CDR3 contains 14 residues. V lost 10 bases and J lost 3; bases outside the gene matches: 7.

CDR3 bases: TGTGCCAGCACCCCCGGCGACAGGGACGATCAGCCCCAGCATTTT. Translating it yields CASTPGDRDDQPQHF. The chain links TRBV6-2 or TRBV6-3 to TRBJ1-5; 7 bases agree with TRBD1. The CDR3 sequence is 15 residues long. With V trimmed by 7 bases and J by 5 bases, 11 bases remained unmatched. The V gene's germline CDR1 is MNHEY and CDR2 SVGEGT.

The chain employs TRBV6-1 and TRBJ2-4; either TRBD1 or TRBD2 may fit D (5 bases each). The J call is doubtful: the DNA matches TRBJ2-5 better. The germline gives CDR1 MNHNS, CDR2 SASEGT. The CDR3 extends over 16 amino acids. The CDR3 loop reads CASRAGTLPGIETQYF. For the CDR3, the DNA is TGTGCCAGCAGGGCAGGGACCTTGCCCGGTATAGAGACCCAGTACTTC.

The chain links TRBV27 to TRBJ2-5; 8 bases are a match to TRBD2. With V trimmed by 5 bases and J by 4 bases, 12 bases remained unmatched. CDR1 is MNHEY, CDR2 SMNVEV, per germline (reference sequence). The CDR3 has 16 amino acids. The CDR3 loop is CASSHYKAGARETQYF. The CDR3 DNA reads as TGTGCCAGCAGTCACTACAAAGCGGGGGCTCGAGAGACCCAGTACTTC.